The 9 T cell receptor beta chains given below trace back to one sample, sequenced in a study of blood T cell repertoires in COVID-19. Clones were read by immunoSEQ multiplex PCR, and TCRdb kept only the in-frame ones, dropping some. The profile covers about 300,000 clones, with nearly 90% appearing a single time and approximately 5% taken by the ten largest. The sample comprised PBMCs or T cells enriched from blood (not recorded which). The source is a woman in her thirties who had recovered from COVID-19.

This chain links TRBV28 with TRBJ1-2, with D possibly TRBD1 on 6 matching bases. Trimming removed 6 bases from V and 4 bases from J, with 15 bases in between. Germline V gene data show CDR1 as MDHEN and CDR2 as SYDVKM. The CDR3 extends over 14 amino acids. The CDR3 DNA sequence: TGTGCCAGCAGACAAACGGGACACGGCTATGGCTACACCTTC. This translates into CASRQTGHGYGYTF.

CDR3 in amino acids: CASSYSGLRGYTF. Written as DNA, the CDR3 is TGTGCCAGCAGTTACTCGGGGCTTCGGGGCTACACCTTC. V is TRBV6-5 and J is TRBJ1-2; tentatively, D is TRBD1 (5 bases). The CDR3 has 13 amino acids. Deletions cut 0 bases from V and 8 bases from J, with 10 bases between. Germline V gives CDR1 MNHEY, CDR2 SVGAGI.

The chain is built from TRBV10-3 and TRBJ1-2, with D maybe TRBD1 (5 bases). The CDR3 covers 13 residues. V was pared by 5 bases and J by 8 bases, with 15 bases between. CDR1 and CDR2 (germline): ENHRY, SYGVKD. CDR3 sequence (DNA): TGTGCCATCAGTCTGGAGGGGAGGAGAGGCTACACCTTC. Translating gives CAISLEGRRGYTF.

The chain recombines TRBV7-2 with TRBJ2-7; possibly TRBD2 for D (5 bases). Germline CDR1 SGHTA, CDR2 FQGNSA. Trimming removed 4 bases at V and 5 bases at J, with 18 bases between. The CDR3 has 15 residues. The DNA of the CDR3 is TGTGCCAGCAGCTGGACCGGGATAATAGAAAACGAGCAGTACTTC. Its translation is CASSWTGIIENEQYF.

This chain links TRBV5-1 with TRBJ2-3, with a possible D match to TRBD2 (6 bases). CDR3 length: 14 residues. Germline V CDR1 and CDR2: SGHRS, YFSETQ. Trimming stripped 3 bases from V and 1 base from J, with 9 bases between. CDR3 in amino acids: CASSWGDGTDTQYF. CDR3 nucleotides: TGCGCCAGCAGCTGGGGGGACGGCACAGATACGCAGTATTTT.

The V call is TRBV29-1, the J call TRBJ1-1; 9 bases are a match to TRBD1. The germline gives CDR1 SQVTM, CDR2 ANQGSEA. V shed 6 bases and J 5 bases; nucleotides not matched to a gene: 7. This CDR3 is built from 13 residues. CDR3: CSVTDRGRTEAFF. CDR3 bases: TGCAGCGTAACGGACAGGGGACGGACTGAAGCTTTCTTT.

V is TRBV30 and J is TRBJ2-6, with TRBD2 as a possible D gene (6 bases). Germline CDR1 is GTSNPN and CDR2 is SVGIG (reference sequence). The CDR3 covers 18 residues. Between the trimmed V and J ends, which lost 5 bases and 0 bases, there was a span of 20 bases. CDR3 in amino acids: CAWSGTGDPFSGANVLTF. CDR3 DNA: TGTGCCTGGTCGGGTACGGGGGATCCTTTCTCTGGGGCCAACGTCCTGACTTTC. The complete variable domain, with remaining parts taken from reference TRBV30 and TRBJ2-6, reads SQTIHQWPATLVQPVGSPLSLECTVEGTSNPNLYWYRQAAGRGLQLLFYSVGIGQISSEVPQNLSASRPQDRQFILSSKKLLLSDSGFYLCAWSGTGDPFSGANVLTFGAGSRLTVL.

The chain combines TRBV21-1 with TRBJ2-3; the table calls TRBD1, which could not be checked here. TRBV21-1 is assigned pseudogene status. This CDR3 is built from 14 residues. As DNA, the CDR3 is TGTGCCAGCAGCAAATGGCAGGCCCCAGATACGCAGTATTTT. Encoded protein: CASSKWQAPDTQYF.

A single count supports this clone. This sequence joins TRBV6-5 and TRBJ1-4; D unclear. The CDR3 has 12 residues. Germline V gene lookup returns CDR1 MNHEY and CDR2 SVGAGI. Trimming removed 6 bases from V and 4 bases from J, with 6 bases in between. The chain's CDR3 is CASRTNNEKLFF. DNA of the CDR3: TGTGCCAGCAGGACTAATAATGAAAAACTGTTTTTT.